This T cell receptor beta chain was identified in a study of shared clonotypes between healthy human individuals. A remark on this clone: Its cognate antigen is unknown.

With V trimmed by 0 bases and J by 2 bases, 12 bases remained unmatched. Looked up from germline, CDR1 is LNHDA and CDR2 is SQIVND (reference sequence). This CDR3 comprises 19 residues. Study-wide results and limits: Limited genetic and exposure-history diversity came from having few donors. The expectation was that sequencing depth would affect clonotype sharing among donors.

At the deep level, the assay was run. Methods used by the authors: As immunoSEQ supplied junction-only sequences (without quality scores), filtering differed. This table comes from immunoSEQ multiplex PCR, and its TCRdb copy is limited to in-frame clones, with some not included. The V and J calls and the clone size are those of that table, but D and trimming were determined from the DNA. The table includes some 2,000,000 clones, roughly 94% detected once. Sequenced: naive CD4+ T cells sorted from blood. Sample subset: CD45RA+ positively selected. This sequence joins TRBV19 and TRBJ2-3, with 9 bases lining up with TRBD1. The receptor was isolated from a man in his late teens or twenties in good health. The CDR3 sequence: CASSIERSGTGPHTDTQYF. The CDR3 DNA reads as TGTGCCAGTAGTATAGAACGAAGTGGGACAGGGCCCCACACAGATACGCAGTATTTT. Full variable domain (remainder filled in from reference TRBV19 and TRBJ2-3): DGGITQSPKYLFRKEGQNVTLSCEQNLNHDAMYWYRQDPGQGLRLIYYSQIVNDFQKGDIAEGYSVSREKKESFPLTVTSAQKNPTAFYLCASSIERSGTGPHTDTQYFGPGTRLTVL.